The clone carrying this TCR beta chain was detected ten times or more. This record comes from a study of regulatory T cells in long-lasting Graves disease. The CDR3 runs 13 residues. Germline V gene sequence: CDR1 MNHEY, CDR2 SMNVEV (reference sequence). Trimming shortened V by 6 bases and J by 6 bases, and 15 bases separated the two germline ends. Time point defined: newly diagnosed GD, antithyroid drugs for less than 3 months. There was RNA extracted from PBMCs, and the TCR library was made from it. Sequencing libraries for TCR beta were prepared with iRepertoire HTBI primers and Arm-PCR of CDR3 regions. TCRdb analysed the multiplex PCR reads with MiXCR anew, one entry per CDR3 protein. This table holds some 330,000 distinct CDR3 sequences, roughly 12% found once. In addition, the sample was reused for a study of T cells in Graves' hyperthyroidism and ophthalmopathy.

The chain combines TRBV27 with TRBJ2-7; D possibly corresponds to TRBD1 (6 bases). The sequencing here drew on peripheral blood mononuclear cells (PBMCs), taken at new diagnosis, from a patient treated with antithyroid drugs. The sequence derives from a woman younger than 35 with Graves disease. The CDR3 DNA reads as TGTGCCAGCAGCCCTGGCGCAGGGGTCGAGCAGTACGTC. Protein: CASSPGAGVEQYV.